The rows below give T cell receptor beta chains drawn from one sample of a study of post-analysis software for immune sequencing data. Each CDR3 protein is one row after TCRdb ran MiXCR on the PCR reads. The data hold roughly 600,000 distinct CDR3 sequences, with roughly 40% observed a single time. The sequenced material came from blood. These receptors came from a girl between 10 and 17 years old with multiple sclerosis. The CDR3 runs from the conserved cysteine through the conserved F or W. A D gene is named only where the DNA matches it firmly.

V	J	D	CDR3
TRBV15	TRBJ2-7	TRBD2	CATSRDRKLAGGSYEQYF
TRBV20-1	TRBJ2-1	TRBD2	CSGTTSGGAGDNEQFF
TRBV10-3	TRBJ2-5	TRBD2	CAISVELAGGKTQYF
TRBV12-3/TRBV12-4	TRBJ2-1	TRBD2	CASTPWDYSYNEQFF
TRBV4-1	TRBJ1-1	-	CASSQDTGSSAFF
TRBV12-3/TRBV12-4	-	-	CASSLGSDADEQYF
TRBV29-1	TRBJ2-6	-	CSVETVPGANVLTF
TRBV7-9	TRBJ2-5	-	CASTRLGGGETQYF
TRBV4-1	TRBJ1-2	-	CASSQVLAPGGYTF
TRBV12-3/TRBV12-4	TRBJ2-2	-	CASSLSGATGELFF
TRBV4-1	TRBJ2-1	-	CASSRVAIAGFGGNEQFF
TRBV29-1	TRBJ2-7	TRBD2	CSVEVAGSLTEQYF
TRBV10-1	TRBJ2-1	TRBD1	CASSGNPGGKGSYNEQFF
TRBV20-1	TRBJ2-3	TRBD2	CSAQGAGVAVDTQYF
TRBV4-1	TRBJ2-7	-	CASSQVAVGYEQYF
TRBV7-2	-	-	CASSLLEGRRYEQYF
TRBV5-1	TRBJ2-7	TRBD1	CASSPGTGESEQYF
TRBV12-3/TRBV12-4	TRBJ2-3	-	CAIRDFVGGTTDTQYF
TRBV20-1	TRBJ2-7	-	CSASRLGAAGDEQYF
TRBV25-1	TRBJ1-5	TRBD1	CASSEWGQTNNQPQHF
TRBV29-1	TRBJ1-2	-	CSVTGAGYTF
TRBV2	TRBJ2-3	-	CASSEFWSRASGTDTQYF
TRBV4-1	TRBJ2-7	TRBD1	CASSQTGTGTYEQYF
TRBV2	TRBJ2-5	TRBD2	CASSVLTGTSGGKGAQYF
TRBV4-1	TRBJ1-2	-	CASSPAGTVYGYTF
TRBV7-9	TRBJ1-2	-	CASSSGQANYGYTF
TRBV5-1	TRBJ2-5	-	CASSFGQETQYF
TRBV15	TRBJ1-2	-	CATSRDNSPTTF
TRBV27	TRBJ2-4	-	CASPDPQNIQYF
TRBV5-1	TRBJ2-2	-	CASSLSGFGGELFF
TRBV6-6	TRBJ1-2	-	CASSYSGDLYGYTF
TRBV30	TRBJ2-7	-	CAWSVDSPYEQYF
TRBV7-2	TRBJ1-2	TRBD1	CASSLDGGQAYGYTF
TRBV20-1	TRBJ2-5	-	CSPEQETQYF
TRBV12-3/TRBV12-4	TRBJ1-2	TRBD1	CASSLGQGVRSYGYTF
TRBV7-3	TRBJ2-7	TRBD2	CASSSYGGGIQYF
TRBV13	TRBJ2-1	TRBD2	CASSPWTSLNNEQFF
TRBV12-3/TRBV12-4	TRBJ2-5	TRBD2	CASSPGIAGADETQYF
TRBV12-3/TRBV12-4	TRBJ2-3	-	CASSWGNVGADVQYF
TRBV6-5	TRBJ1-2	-	CASSYGAVGANYGYTF
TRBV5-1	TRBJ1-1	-	CASSLLRGNTEAFF
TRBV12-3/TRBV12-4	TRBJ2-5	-	CASSSLRRGEGETQYF
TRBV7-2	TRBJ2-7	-	CASSLDGTQTYEQYF
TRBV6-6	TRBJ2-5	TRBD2	CASSYSSGGQETQYF
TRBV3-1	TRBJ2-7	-	CASTDGRATYEQYF